This entry lists 18 T cell receptor beta chains sequenced from one sample in a study of CD8 T cells in ankylosing spondylitis (TCRdb year 2017). Receptor libraries were prepared by 5' RACE. The data were produced on an Illumina HiSeq 2500. TCRdb cleaned the public reads at Q25 with fastp, built clones with MiXCR and kept in-frame beta chains. Records with the same CDR3 protein are collapsed into one entry carrying the most frequent genes and DNA. The sample table shows some 270,000 distinct CDR3 sequences, and 18% are seen once. Roughly 34% of the sample lies in the top ten. The specimen sequenced was blood, either unsorted or a sorted T cell fraction (not recorded which). The receptor set was obtained from a male donor with ankylosing spondylitis or in good health (not recorded which).

Of note for this clonotype: The junction departs from the called germline gene at one end, perhaps through a read error. The chain joins TRBV29-1 to TRBJ2-7, with 9 bases identical to TRBD2. This CDR3 is built from 13 residues. CDR1 is SQVTM, CDR2 ANQGSEA, per germline. The CDR3 loop reads CSVEGLAPYEQYF. Here the CDR3 DNA reads TGCAGCGTGGAAGGACTAGCGCCCTACGAGCAGTACTTC.

The table lists this clonotype with a few counts. The chain recombines TRBV12-3 or TRBV12-4 with TRBJ2-2; 7 nucleotides align to TRBD2. The CDR3 is made up of 16 amino acids. The V and J ends lost 7 bases and 2 bases, in that order; junction bases with no gene match: 10. In DNA form, the CDR3 reads TGTGCCAGCACCCTCCGGGACTACCTTAACACCGGGGAGCTGTTTTTT. This sequence encodes CASTLRDYLNTGELFF.

This chain joins TRBV28 and TRBJ2-2, with D possibly being TRBD2 (6 bases). The CDR3 has 14 residues. Trimming removed 4 bases from V and 5 bases from J, with 11 bases in between. In germline, CDR1 is MDHEN, CDR2 SYDVKM. In DNA form, the CDR3 reads TGTGCCAGCAGTTGGGGGGAGGCTACCGGGGAGCTGTTTTTT. Translation: CASSWGEATGELFF.

This clonotype occurred many times. The CDR3 DNA sequence: TGTGCCAGCAGTTGGACAGGGAACGGTGAGCAGTTCTTC. It translates to CASSWTGNGEQFF. The chain carries TRBV12-3 or TRBV12-4 and TRBJ2-1; TRBD1 aligns across 8 bases. V lost 4 bases, J lost 9 bases, and 5 bases stayed unmatched. CDR3 length: 13 residues.

V gene TRBV9 combines with J gene TRBJ1-1, with D maybe TRBD1 (6 bases). This CDR3 spans 14 amino acids. In germline, CDR1 is SGDLS, CDR2 YYNGEE. Trimming pared 0 bases from V and 5 bases from J, leaving 11 bases between. The CDR3, as DNA: TGTGCCAGCAGCGTAGGGACAGCGGGGACTGAAGCTTTCTTT. Translated, it gives CASSVGTAGTEAFF.

The chain recombines TRBV4-1 with TRBJ2-7; D gene ambiguous. The CDR3 sequence is 13 residues long. The ends were cut back, 4 bases at V and 6 bases at J, with 13 bases in the middle. Per the germline V gene, CDR1 is MGHRA and CDR2 is YSYEKL. The CDR3 loop reads CASSPQVGREQYF. CDR3 sequence (DNA): TGCGCCAGCAGCCCTCAGGTAGGACGCGAGCAGTACTTC.

The chain has TRBV9 and TRBJ1-5; TRBD1 is a possible D gene (5 bases). Looked up from germline, CDR1 is SGDLS and CDR2 is YYNGEE. The CDR3 sequence is 15 residues long. The ends were cut back, 2 bases at V and 4 bases at J, with 13 bases in the middle. The CDR3 DNA follows: TGTGCCAGCAGCGTCGAGGGACGGACAAATCAGCCCCAGCATTTT. Translation gives CASSVEGRTNQPQHF. Supplemented by reference TRBV9 and TRBJ1-5, the full variable domain reads DSGVTQTPKHLITATGQRVTLRCSPRSGDLSVYWYQQSLDQGLQFLIQYYNGEERAKGNILERFSAQQFPDLHSELNLSSLELGDSALYFCASSVEGRTNQPQHFGDGTRLSIL.

This chain links TRBV7-9 with TRBJ2-1; the match to TRBD2 covers 10 bases. CDR1 and CDR2 from the germline V gene are SEHNR and FQNEAQ (reference sequence). V lost 4 bases, J lost 5 bases, and 5 bases stayed unmatched. CDR3 length: 15 amino acids. The CDR3 DNA reads TGTGCCAGCAGCTATCGGACTAGCGGTAACAATGAGCAGTTCTTC. Amino acid sequence: CASSYRTSGNNEQFF.

This clonotype showed up just a few times. The chain recombines TRBV12-3 or TRBV12-4 with TRBJ2-1, with TRBD2 as a possible D gene (6 bases). V gave up 5 bases and J gave up 6 bases, with 11 bases separating them. The length of the CDR3 is 13 residues. Here the CDR3 reads CASSRGLINEQFF. CDR3 DNA sequence: TGTGCCAGCAGTAGGGGACTTATCAATGAGCAGTTCTTC.

This clonotype was recorded a few times. V and J are TRBV7-9 and TRBJ2-1; D not certain. Germline CDR1 is SEHNR and CDR2 is FQNEAQ (reference sequence). The CDR3 extends over 15 amino acids. The V end was cut by 5 bases, the J end by 0 bases, with 11 bases between. The CDR3 DNA is TGTGCCAGCAGCACTTTGGCCAGCTCCTACAATGAGCAGTTCTTC. Protein product: CASSTLASSYNEQFF.

This clonotype was seen at least ten times. This chain joins TRBV4-1 and TRBJ1-1; the D gene is possibly TRBD1 (6 bases). Looked up from germline, CDR1 is MGHRA and CDR2 is YSYEKL. This CDR3 has 15 amino acids. The V end was cut by 1 base, the J end by 4 bases, with 13 bases between. The chain's CDR3 is CASSQAPDSPTEAFF. The CDR3 DNA sequence: TGCGCCAGCAGCCAAGCCCCGGACAGCCCCACTGAAGCTTTCTTT.

V gene TRBV4-1 combines with J gene TRBJ2-1; D remains unclear. Trimming cost V 1 base and J 6 bases, with 4 bases left between them. CDR1 MGHRA and CDR2 YSYEKL come from the germline V gene. The CDR3 runs to 12 residues. DNA for the CDR3: TGCGCCAGCAGCCAAGGGGTCAATGAGCAGTTCTTC. Residues: CASSQGVNEQFF.

This chain connects TRBV28 to TRBJ1-3; D unclear. This CDR3 contains 16 residues. CDR1 is MDHEN, CDR2 SYDVKM, per germline. V was pared by 6 bases and J by 0 bases, with 15 bases between. CDR3 nucleotide sequence: TGTGCCAGCAGCCGCCCAGGCACGAGCTCTGGAAACACCATATATTTT. Its protein is CASSRPGTSSGNTIYF.

The chain joins TRBV6-1 to TRBJ1-6; TRBD1 aligns across 7 bases. Germline assignment: CDR1 MNHNS and CDR2 SASEGT. Losses at the gene ends were 5 bases for V and 7 bases for J; bases not matched to a gene: 11. The CDR3 has 16 amino acids. CDR3 sequence (DNA): TGTGCCAGCAGTCGCGATACGGGACAGTGGAATTCACCCCTCCACTTT. Translated: CASSRDTGQWNSPLHF.

V gene TRBV7-9 combines with J gene TRBJ2-1; possible D gene TRBD2, 5 bases. The CDR3 spans 14 residues. Germline CDR1 SEHNR, CDR2 FQNEAQ (reference sequence). The V and J ends lost 1 base and 6 bases respectively, with 10 bases between them. CDR3 sequence (DNA): TGTGCCAGCAGCTTAGTCTCGGGGTCCAATGAGCAGTTCTTC. Amino acids: CASSLVSGSNEQFF.

This clonotype turned up a few times. V usage is TRBV9 and J usage is TRBJ2-6; 9 bases agree with TRBD1. Unmatched junction bases numbered 9, after V lost 4 bases and J lost 4 bases. Germline CDR1 SGDLS, CDR2 YYNGEE. The CDR3 runs to 17 residues. CDR3 residues: CASSPTGGLGGANVLTF. CDR3 nucleotides: TGTGCCAGCAGCCCTACAGGGGGCCTGGGAGGGGCCAACGTCCTGACTTTC.

V is TRBV4-2 and J is TRBJ2-1; the match to TRBD2 covers 10 bases. Germline V gene data show CDR1 as LGHNA and CDR2 as YNFKEQ. CDR3 size: 16 residues. The V segment lost 0 bases and the J segment 10 bases; nucleotides outside the gene matches: 9. Here the CDR3 DNA reads TGTGCCAGCAGCCAAGAGGTTACTAGCGGGATTGACGAGCAGTTCTTC. Translating it yields CASSQEVTSGIDEQFF.

Details on this clonotype: The junction departs from germline at one end; a sequencing error may be responsible. The chain has TRBV9 and TRBJ2-1, with D perhaps TRBD2 (6 bases). The V gene's germline CDR1 is SGDLS and CDR2 YYNGEE. CDR3 size: 15 residues. The CDR3 DNA is TGTGCCAGCAGCCACAAACTAGCCCCCTACTATGAGCAGTTCTTC. Amino acid sequence: CASSHKLAPYYEQFF. The full variable domain, rest sourced from reference TRBV9 and TRBJ2-1, is DSGVTQTPKHLITATGQRVTLRCSPRSGDLSVYWYQQSLDQGLQFLIQYYNGEERAKGNILERFSAQQFPDLHSELNLSSLELGDSALYFCASSHKLAPYYEQFFGPGTRLTVL.